The rows below give T cell receptor beta chains drawn from one sample of a study of identical twins. TCRdb processed the 5' RACE reads anew with MiXCR; each CDR3 protein has one entry. The table has 400,000 to 500,000 distinct CDR3 sequences, about a fifth seen once. Material: naive T cells sorted from blood. The receptors here all came from a man over 45 in good health. Both conserved end residues are part of each CDR3. Each record gives: CDR3 protein, V gene, J gene.

CDR3aa: CASSVMGLSNQPQHF; v_gene: TRBV2; j_gene: TRBJ1-5
CDR3aa: CASSFNSASWDTQYF; v_gene: TRBV7-2; j_gene: TRBJ2-3
CDR3aa: CASSGRGGLETQYF; v_gene: TRBV7-2; j_gene: TRBJ2-5
CDR3aa: CSASWSGREQYF; v_gene: TRBV20-1; j_gene: TRBJ2-7
CDR3aa: CASSQVWRGGRYESYEQYF; v_gene: TRBV4-1; j_gene: TRBJ2-7
CDR3aa: CASSPVRRSLDTGELFF; v_gene: TRBV9; j_gene: TRBJ2-2
CDR3aa: CASSLELAGRKDTEAFF; v_gene: TRBV7-8; j_gene: TRBJ1-1
CDR3aa: CASSFASGKETQYF; v_gene: TRBV27; j_gene: TRBJ2-5
CDR3aa: CASSSGQGLSKNIQYF; v_gene: TRBV11-2; j_gene: TRBJ2-4
CDR3aa: CSVEIAEGNEQFF; v_gene: TRBV29-1; j_gene: TRBJ2-1
CDR3aa: CASYTGSDTDTQYF; v_gene: TRBV5-4; j_gene: TRBJ2-3
CDR3aa: CASSKRQGYYEQYF; v_gene: TRBV14; j_gene: TRBJ2-7
CDR3aa: CASSSRRTEQPQHF; v_gene: TRBV12-3/TRBV12-4; j_gene: TRBJ1-5
CDR3aa: CASSAGGSTDTQYF; v_gene: TRBV5-1; j_gene: TRBJ2-3
CDR3aa: CASSRLAGPDTQYF; v_gene: TRBV7-2; j_gene: TRBJ2-3
CDR3aa: CSASWTGKTYEQYF; v_gene: TRBV20-1; j_gene: TRBJ2-7
CDR3aa: CASSVDPQGGGELFF; v_gene: TRBV9; j_gene: TRBJ2-2
CDR3aa: CASSPRTEISYEQYF; v_gene: TRBV18; j_gene: TRBJ2-7
CDR3aa: CASSYPGLSSNEQFF; v_gene: TRBV6-5; j_gene: TRBJ2-1
CDR3aa: CSARVLGRIQETQYF; v_gene: TRBV20-1; j_gene: TRBJ2-5
CDR3aa: CASRGDIAKNIQYF; v_gene: TRBV6-1; j_gene: TRBJ2-4
CDR3aa: CASSQAPGNTEAFF; v_gene: TRBV12-3/TRBV12-4; j_gene: TRBJ1-1
CDR3aa: CASSLDNYNEQFF; v_gene: TRBV5-6; j_gene: TRBJ2-1
CDR3aa: CASSSGQGMNIQYF; v_gene: TRBV5-6; j_gene: TRBJ2-4
CDR3aa: CASSLIGKSTDTQYF; v_gene: TRBV28; j_gene: TRBJ2-3
CDR3aa: CASSPPGDNEQFF; v_gene: TRBV7-3; j_gene: TRBJ2-1
CDR3aa: CASSPTSYTGELFF; v_gene: TRBV7-8; j_gene: TRBJ2-2
CDR3aa: CASSLISGSNEQFF; v_gene: TRBV7-9; j_gene: TRBJ2-1
CDR3aa: CAWSRTSYEQYF; v_gene: TRBV30; j_gene: TRBJ2-7
CDR3aa: CSAREGRSTYF; v_gene: TRBV20-1; j_gene: TRBJ2-7
CDR3aa: CASSWTPREETQYF; v_gene: TRBV6-1; j_gene: TRBJ2-5
CDR3aa: CASKAGTHNNEQFF; v_gene: TRBV6-2/TRBV6-3; j_gene: TRBJ2-1